This TCR beta chain is drawn from a study of control samples from healthy donors and cancer patients. Sequenced by immunoSEQ multiplex PCR; TCRdb stores in-frame clones only, minus some. The table records tens of thousands of clones, 75% to 95% of them present only once. The V gene lost 4 bases and the J gene lost 2 bases, with 13 bases spanning the gap. Per germline, CDR1 GTSNPN and CDR2 SVGIG (reference sequence). The CDR3 runs 14 residues. Sequencing was performed on PBMCs. The clonotype comes from a man aged 25-45 years with colorectal cancer. The chain has TRBV30 and TRBJ2-3; TRBD1 is a possible D gene (6 bases). CDR3 residues: CAWNKKGVTDTQYF. CDR3 in DNA: TGTGCCTGGAATAAAAAGGGGGTCACAGATACGCAGTATTTT. Together with reference TRBV30 and TRBJ2-3, the CDR3 gives the full variable domain: SQTIHQWPATLVQPVGSPLSLECTVEGTSNPNLYWYRQAAGRGLQLLFYSVGIGQISSEVPQNLSASRPQDRQFILSSKKLLLSDSGFYLCAWNKKGVTDTQYFGPGTRLTVL.